These T cell receptor beta chains were read from a single sample in a study of OX40 agonist ivuxolimab in advanced cancers. The assay was immunoSEQ multiplex PCR, and TCRdb's table has in-frame clones only and misses some. The sample carries approximately 83,000 clones, over 75% recorded once. Source: CD4+ or CD8+ T cells sorted from blood, taken in a trial of the OX40 agonist ivuxolimab. These receptors were taken from an adult with an advanced solid tumor such as melanoma, head and neck, liver or kidney cancer. Each CDR3 is given with its conserved first and last residue. Each record gives: clone size, J gene, V gene, D gene, CDR3 protein, CDR3 DNA. A D gene is named only where the DNA matches it firmly. The size of a clone is reported for some rows only, either as once, few or many, or as a class for expanded clones.

clone size: .
J gene: TRBJ1-2
V gene: TRBV7-2
D gene: .
CDR3 protein: CASSLAGPTGGYTF
CDR3 DNA: TGTGCCAGCAGCTTAGCGGGACCCACCGGTGGCTACACCTTC

clone size: .
J gene: TRBJ1-1
V gene: TRBV4-3
D gene: .
CDR3 protein: CASSQDLFDGWMNTEAFF
CDR3 DNA: TGCGCCAGCAGCCAAGATCTCTTTGACGGATGGATGAACACTGAAGCTTTCTTT

clone size: .
J gene: TRBJ2-2
V gene: TRBV19
D gene: .
CDR3 protein: CASSSPRLVTGELFF
CDR3 DNA: TGTGCCAGTAGTAGCCCCCGGCTAGTCACCGGGGAGCTGTTTTTT

clone size: .
J gene: TRBJ1-1
V gene: TRBV11-3
D gene: .
CDR3 protein: CASSLAQNTEAFF
CDR3 DNA: TGTGCCAGCAGCTTAGCACAGAACACTGAAGCTTTCTTT

clone size: once
J gene: TRBJ1-1
V gene: TRBV5-1
D gene: .
CDR3 protein: CASSPGRGAEAFF
CDR3 DNA: TGCGCCAGCAGCCCAGGTCGGGGGGCTGAAGCTTTCTTT

clone size: .
J gene: TRBJ2-7
V gene: TRBV27
D gene: TRBD1
CDR3 protein: CASSLSTGGIYEQYF
CDR3 DNA: TGTGCCAGCAGTTTATCCACAGGGGGCATTTACGAGCAGTACTTC

clone size: .
J gene: TRBJ2-1
V gene: TRBV19
D gene: .
CDR3 protein: CASSPAAYNEQFF
CDR3 DNA: TGTGCCAGTAGTCCGGCTGCTTACAATGAGCAGTTCTTC

clone size: .
J gene: TRBJ2-3
V gene: TRBV5-2
D gene: .
CDR3 protein: CASSPEGQPRDTQYF
CDR3 DNA: TGCGCCAGCAGCCCTGAGGGACAGCCTAGGGATACGCAGTATTTT

clone size: .
J gene: TRBJ2-3
V gene: TRBV4-2
D gene: TRBD2
CDR3 protein: CASSQDTSGRSDTQYF
CDR3 DNA: TGTGCCAGCAGCCAAGATACTAGCGGGAGATCAGATACGCAGTATTTT

clone size: .
J gene: TRBJ2-7
V gene: TRBV18
D gene: .
CDR3 protein: CASSPQDPYEQYF
CDR3 DNA: TGTGCCAGCTCACCGCAAGACCCCTACGAGCAGTACTTC

clone size: .
J gene: TRBJ2-5
V gene: TRBV18
D gene: .
CDR3 protein: CASSEDQEIQYF
CDR3 DNA: TGTGCCAGCTCAGAAGATCAAGAGATCCAGTACTTC

clone size: .
J gene: TRBJ1-2
V gene: TRBV6-5
D gene: TRBD1
CDR3 protein: CASTKNRGQSYGYTF
CDR3 DNA: TGTGCCAGCACAAAAAACAGGGGGCAGAGCTATGGCTACACCTTC